The present TCR beta chain was sequenced within a study of regulatory T cells in long-lasting Graves disease. HTBI primers from iRepertoire and Arm-PCR of CDR3 regions yielded the TCR beta libraries. TCRdb used MiXCR to reprocess the multiplex PCR reads, holding one entry per CDR3 protein. The sample holds around 400,000 distinct CDR3 sequences, about 12% seen once. From germline, CDR1 is GTSNPN and CDR2 SVGIG (reference sequence). The CDR3 is 13 residues long. The time point: newly diagnosed GD, antithyroid drugs for less than 3 months. TCR sequences were obtained from RNA taken from PBMCs. On this clonotype: A read error may produce the germline difference seen at one junction end.

The sample was also linked to a second study, of T cells in Graves' hyperthyroidism and ophthalmopathy. This second study notes: Also found in blood were most expanded thyroid clonotypes above 0.001.

The sequence came from a woman younger than 35 with Graves disease. This chain links TRBV30 with TRBJ2-5, with 9 bases matching TRBD1. The source was peripheral blood mononuclear cells (PBMCs), collected at new diagnosis, from a patient treated with antithyroid drugs. CDR3 nucleotides: TGTGTCTGGAGTGATGACAGGGGGAAGACCCAGTACTTC. It yields the protein CVWSDDRGKTQYF.